The source of this T cell receptor beta chain is a study of beta chain features in type 1 diabetes (dated by TCRdb to between 2018 and 2020). For the study in its entirety: Mean age, gender distribution, total cell number and subset yield were not different between patients and healthy donors. A total of about 110,000,000 sorted cells were examined across all samples, and a strong correlation was observed between cell number per subset and RNA yield. In the study, recently diagnosed type 1 diabetes patients and matched healthy donors were compared on the TCRB repertoires of their sorted circulating CD4+ T cell subsets. Whereas all 30 or so donors provided naive and central memory subsets, regulatory and stem cell-like memory subsets were isolated from just 8 patients and about 8 healthy donors.

The entire isolated RNA was reverse transcribed using the High Capacity cDNA Reverse Transcription Kit, and thus expressed TCRB transcripts were sequenced. Naive, central memory and regulatory T cell samples underwent deep immunoSEQ sequencing, averaging around 3.7 million total reads per sample. After sorted cells were lysed in RLT buffer, RNA was extracted with DNase-treated RNeasy Micro or Mini kits, with the choice depending on cell number. Each cell subset was processed on its own to prevent cross-contamination, while patient and healthy donor samples were processed together. TCRB sequences were amplified from cDNA with the immunoSEQ multiplex PCR, producing 87-bp fragments spanning the CDR3 region. Amplicons were sequenced on the Illumina HiSeq platform. The original pipeline was this. Synthetic template baselines were used to correct PCR bias computationally, reads within Hamming distance 2 were collapsed together, and singletons that could not be merged were discarded. Reads were aligned against IMGT so that V, D and J genes, CDR3 length and insertions or deletions at six rearrangement sites could be assigned. Within each subset, clonotype counts were normalized to sorted cell number, and only after that were true diversity and Gini coefficients computed with the tcR R package. The overlap coefficient, calculated on TCRB nucleotide sequences, was used to quantify repertoire sharing. The immuneACCESS repertoire file appears here via TCRdb, limited to in-frame rearrangements. These files lack a portion of the clones; in checked studies, under half of the deficit traces to unresolved V genes, and the cause of the others is not known. V and J calls and clone size are those listed in that table; D and trimming were worked out from the DNA. The sample contains more than 100,000 clones, 28% of them found a single time. The ten most abundant clones make up about 0.49% of the sample.

The CDR3 has 19 amino acids, counting the end cysteine and phenylalanine. Here the CDR3 DNA is all that survives: 57 bases in frame from base 1. The germline V gene supplies CDR1 LGHNA and CDR2 YSLEER. Trimming at the junction amounts to 1 base on V and 2 bases on J, and the germline ends lie 21 bases apart. A word on this clone: Which antigen it targets is not known. No base qualities exist here, and no much larger clone lies one base off it.

General study outcomes and caveats: Because cDNA was sequenced instead of genomic DNA, activated cells with high expression could be over-represented, although the groups did not differ in activation or CD3 levels. A moderate but significant shortening of TCRB CDR3 length was observed in type 1 diabetes patients in all four CD4+ subsets. Fewer insertions and more nucleotide deletions at VDJ recombination sites were observed in patients with type 1 diabetes, implying thymic rearrangement abnormalities. Naive, central memory and regulatory TCRB repertoires appeared to be more similar among patients than among healthy donors. PCR might favor shorter templates, but patient and control samples were amplified and corrected together, so any skew would affect both groups equally. Only small numbers of individuals were included in the HLA sub-analyses, which left unresolved whether HLA type had any influence on TCRB rearrangement.

Each donor gave one peripheral blood draw, averaging approximately 0.12 L, which was collected into heparinised tubes. Naive, central memory, regulatory and stem cell-like memory CD4+ T cells were sorted on a BD FACSAria II using a panel including CD45RO, CCR7, CD25, CD127, CD95 and CD27. A purity above 98% was achieved for all sorted populations. PBMCs were separated immediately by Lymphoprep density gradient centrifugation and were stained directly, without being cultured. So that batch effects would be minimized, each experiment stained and sorted samples in pairs, pairing one healthy donor with one patient.

Recombination connected TRBV4-3 to TRBJ2-1; D gene: possibly TRBD1, on 7 matching bases. This receptor was identified in a woman under 30 with type 1 diabetes. Sequencing input: central memory CD4+ T cells from blood. The bases read TGCGCCAGCAGCCAAGTGTGGCAGGGGGGTTCGGGGCCCTACAATGAGCAGTTCTTC. This is translated as CASSQVWQGGSGPYNEQFF.